This entry lists 27 T cell receptor beta chains sequenced from one sample in a study of regulatory T cells in long-lasting Graves disease. This sample's time point: newly diagnosed GD, antithyroid drugs for less than 3 months. Extracted PBMC RNA gave rise to the TCR library. Arm-PCR of CDR3 regions and iRepertoire HTBI primers were the basis on which TCR beta libraries were built. TCRdb reprocessed the multiplex PCR reads via MiXCR and lists one record per CDR3 protein. The sample consists of fewer than 650,000 distinct CDR3 sequences, 16% of them appearing once. This sample also appeared in a second study, on T cells in Graves' hyperthyroidism and ophthalmopathy.

The sequenced sample was peripheral blood mononuclear cells (PBMCs), obtained at new diagnosis, from a patient treated with antithyroid drugs. The receptors shown here come from a woman in her 30s with Graves disease.

In regard to this clonotype: Germline and junction disagree at one end, which may indicate a read error. The chain joins TRBV12-5 to TRBJ1-5, with D possibly TRBD1 on 5 matching bases. The V gene's germline CDR1 is LGHNT and CDR2 FRNRAP. The CDR3 spans 15 residues. DNA of the CDR3: TGTGCTAGTGGTCCCGAGGGACGGACAATGACAGCCCCAGCATTT. This gives the protein CASGPEGRTMTAPAF.

The chain joins TRBV28 to TRBJ1-3; D is perhaps TRBD1 (5 bases). V was cut by 3 bases and J by 0 bases, with 15 bases left in between. The CDR3 is 17 amino acids. Germline V gene sequence: CDR1 MDHEN, CDR2 SYDVKM. The CDR3 sequence: CASSFYRGPGSGNTIYF. Here the CDR3 DNA reads TGTGCCAGCAGTTTTTATAGGGGCCCCGGCTCTGGAAACACCATATATTTT.

This clonotype was seen a single time. The genes are TRBV29-1 and TRBJ2-1, with unresolved D. The CDR3 contains 14 residues. The germline V gene has CDR1 SQVTM and CDR2 ANQGSEA. Trimming took off 7 bases at V and 7 bases at J, with 20 bases between the two ends. The CDR3 spells CSGSFDLDNNEQFF. The CDR3 region has the DNA TGCAGCGGGTCTTTTGACCTAGACAATAATGAGCAGTTCTTC.

This clonotype was counted ten times or more. The V gene is TRBV12-3 or TRBV12-4, the J gene TRBJ1-5; no reliable D call. The CDR3 consists of 12 residues. Trimming pared 4 bases from V and 8 bases from J, leaving 9 bases between. The CDR3 DNA follows: TGTGCCAGCAGTTCCCCTCCCAAGCCCCAGCATTTT. Translated, it gives CASSSPPKPQHF.

This clonotype was found many times. V is TRBV2 and J is TRBJ2-7; TRBD2 might be the D (6 bases). The CDR3 has 14 residues. Germline V gene lookup returns CDR1 SNHLY and CDR2 FYNNEI. The V end was cut by 8 bases, the J end by 6 bases, with 20 bases between. CDR3 bases: TGTGCCAGCCAGGTGGTACGTCTGGGGGGCGAGCAGTACTTC. It codes for CASQVVRLGGEQYF.

This clonotype showed up many times. This chain connects TRBV12-3 or TRBV12-4 to TRBJ1-1, with D maybe TRBD1 (5 bases). CDR3 length: 13 amino acids. Trimming pared 5 bases from V and 0 bases from J, leaving 7 bases between. The CDR3 loop reads CASSTTVNTEAFF. DNA of the CDR3: TGTGCCAGCAGTACGACAGTGAACACTGAAGCTTTCTTT.

This clonotype occurred many times. The genes are TRBV2 and TRBJ1-6; 7 nucleotides line up with TRBD1. The junction had 9 bases not matched to a gene; V was cut back by 11 bases and J by 5 bases. This CDR3 region has 14 residues. From germline, CDR1 is SNHLY and CDR2 FYNNEI. CDR3 sequence (DNA): TGTGCCCAAGGGGGCTCCCTCGATAATTCACCCCTCCACTTT. It encodes CAQGGSLDNSPLHF.

This clonotype was picked up a small number of times. The CDR3 sequence is CASSVFRDRIGTGELFF. The CDR3 DNA is TGTGCCAGCAGCGTTTTTCGGGACAGAATAGGAACCGGGGAGCTGTTTTTT. The chain carries TRBV9 and TRBJ2-2, with TRBD1 matching 7 bases. Germline V lookup: CDR1 SGDLS, CDR2 YYNGEE. The CDR3 is 17 amino acids. V was pared by 2 bases and J by 5 bases, with 12 bases of the junction left unmatched.

The chain links TRBV24-1 to TRBJ2-3; D is perhaps TRBD1 (6 bases). This CDR3 contains 15 residues. V was clipped by 4 bases and J by 2 bases, with 12 bases between them. Germline lookup yields CDR1 KGHDR and CDR2 SFDVKD. The CDR3 loop reads CATSDPRDITDTQYF. CDR3 in DNA: TGTGCCACCAGTGACCCCCGGGACATCACAGATACGCAGTATTTT.

This clonotype was observed many times. The chain recombines TRBV6-1 with TRBJ2-1; 7 bases map to TRBD1. J lost 8 bases, V lost 5 bases, and 12 bases had no gene match. Germline V gene sequence: CDR1 MNHNS, CDR2 SASEGT. This CDR3 spans 15 amino acids. CDR3 nucleotides: TGTGCCAGCAGTCCAACGCCGACAGGGTTTTATGAGCAGTTCTTC. This encodes CASSPTPTGFYEQFF.

This clonotype has ten or more counts. The chain uses TRBV13 and TRBJ2-1; TRBD1 is a possible D gene (6 bases). The CDR3 sequence is 12 residues long. Trimming stripped 7 bases from V and 7 bases from J, with 11 bases between. The germline CDR1 and CDR2 sequences are PRHDT and FYEKMQ (reference sequence). Here the CDR3 DNA reads TGTGCCAGCATCGGGCAGGGGAATGAGCAGTTCTTC. It codes for CASIGQGNEQFF. Full variable domain (rest looked up from reference TRBV13 and TRBJ2-1): AAGVIQSPRHLIKEKRETATLKCYPIPRHDTVYWYQQGPGQDPQFLISFYEKMQSDKGSIPDRFSAQQFSDYHSELNMSSLELGDSALYFCASIGQGNEQFFGPGTRLTVL.

CDR3 in amino acids: CASRFRGTSTDTQYF. For the CDR3, the DNA is TGTGCCAGCAGGTTCCGTGGGACTAGCACAGATACGCAGTATTTT. The V and J genes are TRBV13 and TRBJ2-3; TRBD2 is a possible D gene (6 bases). Trimming left V 6 bases short and J 0 bases short, with 13 bases between. CDR1 PRHDT and CDR2 FYEKMQ come from the germline V gene (reference sequence). This CDR3 region has 15 residues.

This clonotype was detected ten times or more. V gene TRBV28 combines with J gene TRBJ1-5, with 10 bases lining up with TRBD1. The germline CDR1 and CDR2 sequences are MDHEN and SYDVKM. J lost 7 bases, V lost 6 bases, and 12 bases had no gene match. The CDR3 totals 16 residues. The CDR3 protein is CASSIRRQGAGQPQHF. The CDR3 nucleotides read TGTGCCAGCAGCATCAGAAGACAGGGGGCAGGGCAGCCCCAGCATTTT.

About this clonotype: A much larger clone lies a single base off, so this may be a read error. The chain uses TRBV11-2 and TRBJ1-1, with D hard to call. This CDR3 comprises 16 residues. CDR1 and CDR2 (germline): SGHAT, FQNNGV. V was cut by 2 bases and J by 2 bases, with 15 bases left in between. The CDR3 spells CASSLQYGRLNTEAFF. As DNA, the CDR3 is TGTGCCAGCAGCTTACAATATGGGAGACTTAACACTGAAGCTTTCTTT.

The sample holds many counts of this clonotype. The rearrangement joins TRBV2 to TRBJ1-1, with TRBD1 matching over 8 bases. Germline trimming cut 6 bases from V and 10 bases from J; bases unmatched to any gene: 13. The CDR3 has 14 residues. Germline assignment: CDR1 SNHLY and CDR2 FYNNEI. Here the CDR3 reads CASRGGQAGLGAFF. As DNA, the CDR3 is TGTGCCAGCAGAGGGGGACAGGCGGGCCTCGGAGCTTTCTTT. The variable domain in full, completed from reference TRBV2 and TRBJ1-1, reads EPEVTQTPSHQVTQMGQEVILRCVPISNHLYFYWYRQILGQKVEFLVSFYNNEISEKSEIFDDQFSVERPDGSNFTLKIRSTKLEDSAMYFCASRGGQAGLGAFFGQGTRLTVV.

This clonotype has ten or more counts. V usage is TRBV11-1 and J usage is TRBJ2-3; D call uncertain. The CDR3 extends over 12 amino acids. The germline V gene has CDR1 SGHAT and CDR2 FQDESV (reference sequence). Trimming cost V 5 bases and J 3 bases, with 6 bases left between them. CDR3 residues: CASSRLTDTQYF. The CDR3 DNA sequence: TGTGCCAGCAGCCGGCTAACAGATACGCAGTATTTT. The entire variable domain, with the rest obtained from reference TRBV11-1 and TRBJ2-3, is as follows: EAEVAQSPRYKITEKSQAVAFWCDPISGHATLYWYRQILGQGPELLVQFQDESVVDDSQLPKDRFSAERLKGVDSTLKIQPAELGDSAMYLCASSRLTDTQYFGPGTRLTVL.

A word on this clonotype: This probably arose from a read error, given a far larger clone one base away. The V call is TRBV2, the J call TRBJ2-7; D is uncertain. This CDR3 comprises 11 residues. Trimming took off 4 bases at V and 7 bases at J, with 8 bases between the two ends. CDR1 is SNHLY, CDR2 FYNNEI, per germline. The CDR3 protein is CASSGHNEQYF. The DNA of the CDR3 is TGTGCCAGCAGTGGTCACAATGAGCAGTACTTC.

This clonotype was recorded at least ten times. The chain links TRBV24-1 to TRBJ2-5; D is unresolved. Trimming pared 6 bases from V and 5 bases from J, leaving 18 bases between. This CDR3 has 15 amino acids. Germline loops: CDR1 KGHDR, CDR2 SFDVKD. The CDR3 reads CATSRRWGSEETQYF. The CDR3 DNA reads as TGTGCCACCAGTAGGCGTTGGGGTTCGGAGGAGACCCAGTACTTC.

This clonotype was observed many times. The chain recombines TRBV6-1 with TRBJ2-7; 11 positions agree with TRBD2. V dropped 4 bases and J dropped 6; count of bases not matched to a gene: 11. Germline CDR1 is MNHNS and CDR2 is SASEGT. CDR3 length equals 16 residues. This CDR3 is CASSGGTSGGMVEQYF. Written as DNA, the CDR3 is TGTGCCAGCAGTGGCGGGACTAGCGGCGGGATGGTCGAGCAGTACTTC.

This clonotype was found many times. The chain joins TRBV12-3 or TRBV12-4 to TRBJ2-7, with D maybe TRBD2 (6 bases). The CDR3 contains 14 residues. Trimming pared 5 bases from V and 0 bases from J, leaving 11 bases between. In DNA, the CDR3 is TGTGCCAGCAGTCCATTAGCGGTCTCCTACGAGCAGTACTTC. Translating it yields CASSPLAVSYEQYF.

This clonotype was found many times. The CDR3 sequence is CASSLSAPQHF. The CDR3 DNA follows: TGTGCCAGCAGCCTCTCGGCTCCCCAGCATTTT. The J gene is TRBJ1-5, the V gene TRBV28; no firm D call. Germline lookup yields CDR1 MDHEN and CDR2 SYDVKM. V was trimmed by 6 bases and J by 10 bases, leaving 10 bases between them. The CDR3 length is 11 residues.

The table lists this clonotype with many counts. The CDR3 loop reads CASSLTGTDNEQFF. In DNA form, the CDR3 reads TGTGCCAGCAGCTTAACGGGGACGGACAATGAGCAGTTCTTC. This chain connects TRBV7-3 to TRBJ2-1; D could derive from TRBD1 or TRBD2 (5 bases each). Trimming took 0 bases from V and 5 from J, leaving 8 bases between them. The length of the CDR3 is 14 residues. Germline-derived CDR1 and CDR2 are SGHTA and FQGTGA.

DNA for the CDR3: TGTGCCACCAACGGAGGGCGGGCCCCCTACGAGCAGTACTTC. It codes for CATNGGRAPYEQYF. The chain links TRBV28 to TRBJ2-7, with a possible D match to TRBD2 (6 bases). CDR3 length: 14 amino acids. Germline CDR1 reads MDHEN; CDR2 reads SYDVKM. V lost 10 bases, J lost 2 bases, and 18 bases lay in between. Combining the CDR3 with reference TRBV28 and TRBJ2-7 gives the whole variable domain DVKVTQSSRYLVKRTGEKVFLECVQDMDHENMFWYRQDPGLGLRLIYFSYDVKMKEKGDIPEGYSVSREKKERFSLILESASTNQTSMYLCATNGGRAPYEQYFGPGTRLTVT.

This clonotype was observed at least ten times. The chain uses TRBV28 and TRBJ2-1; 8 bases are shared with TRBD2. In germline, CDR1 is MDHEN, CDR2 SYDVKM. V shed 5 bases, J shed 8 bases, and the junction held 8 bases outside the gene matches. CDR3 length equals 14 residues. In DNA form, the CDR3 reads TGTGCCAGCAGTAAACATAGCGGGATCGATGAGCAGTTCTTC. Protein sequence: CASSKHSGIDEQFF.

This clonotype was observed a handful of times. The chain combines TRBV3-1 with TRBJ2-7; TRBD1 or TRBD2 may be the D gene (5 bases each). The length of the CDR3 is 13 residues. The germline V gene has CDR1 LGHDT and CDR2 YNNKEL (reference sequence). V was shortened by 5 bases and J by 4 bases, with 12 bases between the two germline ends. The CDR3 is CASSFGADYEQYF. The CDR3, as DNA: TGTGCCAGCAGCTTCGGGGCGGATTACGAGCAGTACTTC.

This clonotype was observed a handful of times. The chain combines TRBV27 with TRBJ1-4; 7 bases are shared with TRBD1. With 4 bases clipped from V and 0 bases from J, the junction kept 8 bases outside the gene matches. Looked up from germline, CDR1 is MNHEY and CDR2 is SMNVEV (reference sequence). The CDR3 totals 17 residues. The CDR3 DNA follows: TGTGCCAGCAGTTACTACAGGGGTAGGGCAACTAATGAAAAACTGTTTTTT. Translation: CASSYYRGRATNEKLFF.

This clonotype occurred many times. The V call is TRBV28, the J call TRBJ2-1; 12 bases agree with TRBD2. This CDR3 spans 17 amino acids. In germline, CDR1 is MDHEN, CDR2 SYDVKM. J was trimmed by 7 bases and V by 6 bases; bases with no gene match: 13. The CDR3 DNA reads as TGTGCCAGCAGCCCGACTAGCGGGAGAACACTAGGGAATGAGCAGTTCTTC. Protein product: CASSPTSGRTLGNEQFF.